The clone carrying this T cell receptor beta chain appeared once. A J-beta primer mix and a sample-barcoded 5' primer were used in a second PCR of roughly 7 to 12 cycles. Every cDNA molecule carried a tag from a template-switch adaptor bearing 12 random nucleotides. One entry per CDR3 protein results from TCRdb running MiXCR on the 5' RACE reads. Of hundreds of thousands of distinct CDR3 sequences listed, 40% to 60% are singletons. This record comes from a study of blood T cells in healthy people across ages. The germline V and J ends were trimmed by 4 bases and 0 bases, with 19 bases remaining between them. The CDR3 contains 18 residues. The germline V gene encodes CDR1 MDHEN and CDR2 SYDVKM.

This clonotype originated in a man aged 25 to 45 in good health. The chain couples TRBV28 to TRBJ2-1, with D possibly TRBD1 on 6 matching bases. Sequenced material: blood. Here the CDR3 DNA reads TGTGCCAGCAGTTCCACGCCAGGCAGGACAGTCTCCTACAATGAGCAGTTCTTC. Encoded protein: CASSSTPGRTVSYNEQFF.